This section outlines one T cell receptor beta chain sequence together with its context. As yet, its antigen is unknown. TCRdb reanalysed the 5' RACE reads using MiXCR and keeps one entry per CDR3 protein. The top ten clones hold 2.9% of a sample with approximately 500,000 distinct CDR3 sequences, 20% to 25% of them seen once. These data are taken from a study of identical twins. Study observations and caveats: Alpha sequences out of frame and shared by twins had excess low generation probability.

Donors uniformly comprised healthy Caucasians. Unmatched junction bases numbered 6, after V lost 4 bases and J lost 3 bases. The CDR3 has 15 residues. CDR1 is SGHRS and CDR2 is YFSETQ in the germline V gene. The same sample was also used in a study of T cells expressing NK-cell markers. As that study records: HCMV seropositivity marked most of the eight sequenced donors; one was seronegative. Restriction of sorting to alpha-beta TCR T cells was accomplished in several experiments using an anti-gamma-delta TCR antibody.

The rearrangement joins TRBV5-1 to TRBJ2-7; TRBD2 matches 11 bases. The receptor comes from a woman younger than 30 in good health. Sequencing was carried out using CD4+ T cells sorted from blood. The CDR3 DNA is TGCGCCAGCAGCCCTGGGACTAGCGGTTACTACGAGCAGTACTTC. Residues: CASSPGTSGYYEQYF.